This T cell receptor beta chain stems from a study of blood T cell repertoires in COVID-19. Study in general: Whether acute or convalescent, the COVID-19 samples came from the United States, Italy and Spain. T cells, B-cell-depleted T cells, or PBMCs supplied cDNA or gDNA.

Methods used by the authors: Estimation of nucleated cell counts was performed using reference gene primer amplification. Profiled with immunoSEQ multiplex PCR; TCRdb holds only in-frame clones, not every one. The V and J calls and the clone size are those of that table, but D and trimming were determined from the DNA. The sample holds 200,000 to 250,000 clones, 80% to 90% seen once. This clone showed up just a few times. V was clipped by 3 bases and J by 5 bases, with 11 bases between them. This CDR3 region has 13 residues. Germline V gene lookup returns CDR1 SGHTA and CDR2 FQGNSA. The rearrangement links TRBV7-2 to TRBJ2-7; tentatively, D is TRBD2 (6 bases). This clonotype was obtained from a woman aged 60-75 years who had recovered from COVID-19. The specimen sequenced was peripheral blood. As DNA, the CDR3 is TGTGCCAGCAGCTTTAGCGGTCCGGACGAGCAGTACTTC. Protein product: CASSFSGPDEQYF.